This is a list of T cell receptor beta chains from one sample in a study of blood T cell repertoires in COVID-19. Sequenced by immunoSEQ multiplex PCR; TCRdb stores in-frame clones only, minus some. The sample contains approximately 250,000 clones, over 75% of which appear only once. Input material: peripheral blood. The receptors stem from a man aged 45-65 years with COVID-19, enrolled during active disease. CDR3s include the opening cysteine and the closing phenylalanine or tryptophan. The D gene is left open where the match is weak. Rows give clone size only sometimes, using once, few, many, or a class for an expanded clone.

D gene,J gene,V gene,clone size,CDR3 DNA,CDR3 protein
NA,TRBJ2-5,TRBV7-3,once,TGTGCCAGCAGCTTCCCCGGGGAGACCCAGTACTTC,CASSFPGETQYF
NA,TRBJ2-1,TRBV11-3,NA,TGTGCCAGCAGCTTAGTCTTTCTGGGGGGAATAAGATATTGTAATGAGCAGTTCTTC,CASSLVFLGGIRYCNEQFF
TRBD1,TRBJ2-2,TRBV5-8,NA,TGTGCCAGCATCAAAGCGAGGACAGGGAACACCGGGGAGCTGTTTTTT,CASIKARTGNTGELFF
NA,TRBJ2-5,TRBV3-1/TRBV3-2,NA,TGTGCCAGCAGCCAAGTCGGAGAGACCCAGTACTTC,CASSQVGETQYF
NA,TRBJ2-6,TRBV19,few,TGTGCCAGTAGTATGCGGGGCCTCCTCTCCGGGGCCAACGTCCTGACTTTC,CASSMRGLLSGANVLTF
NA,TRBJ1-1,TRBV30,NA,TGTGCCTGGAGCCCACAGGGGAACACTGAAGCTTTCTTT,CAWSPQGNTEAFF
TRBD1,TRBJ1-5,TRBV11-3,NA,TGTGCCAGCAGCTTCCTCAACCCGGGACAGAAAAATCAGCCCCAGCATTTT,CASSFLNPGQKNQPQHF
TRBD2,TRBJ2-1,TRBV6-5,once,TGTGCCAGCAGGGCCTCTAGCGGGTGGCTTAATGAGCAGTTCTTC,CASRASSGWLNEQFF
TRBD2,TRBJ2-1,TRBV5-1,NA,TGCGCCAGCAGCTCTTCTTCAGCGGGGGGATACTACAATGAGCAGTTCTTC,CASSSSSAGGYYNEQFF
TRBD2,TRBJ2-7,TRBV27,NA,TGTGCCAGCAGTCCTCGCGCAGCGGGGGGTGGGGAGCAGTACTTC,CASSPRAAGGGEQYF
TRBD1,TRBJ1-5,TRBV7-9,few,TGTGCCAGCGGGGCAGGGGGACAGCCCCAGCATTTT,CASGAGGQPQHF